The 2 T cell receptor beta chains listed next were all sequenced from one sample in a study of blood T cell repertoires in COVID-19. The protocol was immunoSEQ multiplex PCR, while the TCRdb copy is restricted to in-frame clones and leaves out a portion. The sample holds nearly 250,000 clones, about 83% seen once. The specimen sequenced was peripheral blood. Every receptor here comes from an elderly woman with COVID-19, enrolled during active disease.

The chain joins TRBV30 to TRBJ1-2; 7 nucleotides line up with TRBD1. V lost 0 bases to trimming and J lost 8 bases; unmatched junction nucleotides: 18. Germline assignment: CDR1 GTSNPN and CDR2 SVGIG (reference sequence). CDR3 length: 17 residues. CDR3 in amino acids: CAWSVPLGGEGGGGYTF. The CDR3 coding sequence is TGTGCCTGGAGTGTACCCCTAGGTGGTGAAGGGGGCGGCGGCTACACCTTC.

V gene TRBV3-1 (or the pseudogene TRBV3-2) combines with J gene TRBJ1-1; maybe TRBD1 (5 bases). The CDR3 sequence is 13 residues long. V was clipped by 4 bases and J by 11 bases, with 17 bases between them. From germline, CDR1 is LGHDT and CDR2 YNNKEL (reference sequence). The CDR3 DNA reads TGTGCCAGCAGCCCGGGGGAGGGGCGTAATGCTTTCTTT. Amino acids: CASSPGEGRNAFF.